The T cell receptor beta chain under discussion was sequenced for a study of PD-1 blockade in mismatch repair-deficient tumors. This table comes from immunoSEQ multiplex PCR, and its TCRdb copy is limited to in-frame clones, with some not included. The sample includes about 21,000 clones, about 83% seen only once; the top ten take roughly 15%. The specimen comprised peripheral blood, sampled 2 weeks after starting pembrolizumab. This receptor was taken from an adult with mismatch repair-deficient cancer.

The CDR3 DNA reads as TGTGCCAGCAGCTTGGATGGACTGATCGGTGGCTACACCTTC. Its protein is CASSLDGLIGGYTF. This chain uses TRBV5-4 with TRBJ1-2; D is unclear. The V and J ends lost 0 bases and 7 bases respectively, with 13 bases between them. The CDR3 loop spans 14 amino acids. Germline assignment: CDR1 SGHNT and CDR2 YYREEE (reference sequence).